This T cell receptor (beta chain) was captured in a study of radiation and T cells in renal cell carcinoma. Study-level results: Top tumor clonotypes rose in blood 2 weeks post-radiation, then contracted.

Time point defined: blood 4 weeks post-SBRT, at nephrectomy. The treatment: 15 Gy SBRT to primary tumor, nephrectomy 4 weeks later. Nephrectomy followed 15 Gy stereotactic body radiation by 4 weeks. The CDR3 has 14 residues. V was trimmed by 0 bases and J by 4 bases, leaving 10 bases between them. The germline V gene encodes CDR1 SGHRS and CDR2 YFSETQ. In this sample, this clone turned up a few times. The antigen is unknown. The repertoire was sequenced with immunoSEQ multiplex PCR; TCRdb's copy has only in-frame clones and lacks some. The data show 60,000 to 75,000 clones, around 80% seen once. This TCR derives from a man aged 55 to 70 with renal cell carcinoma. The chain combines TRBV5-1 with TRBJ1-2; D gene ambiguous. Sequencing was performed on blood, taken from a patient whose treatment included radiotherapy and nephrectomy. CDR3 region: CASSLEGGTYGYTF. In DNA, the CDR3 is TGCGCCAGCAGCTTGGAGGGCGGTACCTATGGCTACACCTTC.